This TCR beta chain derives from a study of T cells in Graves' hyperthyroidism and ophthalmopathy. General study results and limits: Ophthalmopathy, which appeared later, was predicted by the model a median around 6 months before onset. Ophthalmopathy was told apart from stable hyperthyroidism by a 13 V-J model.

Investigators excluded patients with uncontrolled infection, other autoimmune disease, pregnancy or lactation. It was approximately 9.4 ml of fresh peripheral blood that supplied the PBMCs. In the case of this clonotype: The antigen is unknown.

Using RNA transcripts as the source, TCR beta CDR3 regions were amplified. The study used the HTBI primer set for a first-round RT-PCR of the TCR CDR3. TCRdb redid the calling of the multiplex PCR reads with MiXCR, one entry per CDR3 protein. The sample includes around 200,000 distinct CDR3 sequences, approximately 20% of them seen just once. Germline CDR1 and CDR2: MNHEY and SMNVEV (reference sequence). The V gene end was trimmed by 6 bases and the J gene end by 4 bases; junction bases not matched to a gene: 7. The CDR3 has 14 residues. Input material: blood. The chain couples TRBV27 to TRBJ2-7; 9 nucleotides match TRBD2. The TCR sequence derives from a man in his forties with Graves' hyperthyroidism. CDR3 amino acids: CASSPRGGAYEQYF. The CDR3 nucleotides are TGTGCCAGCAGCCCCCGCGGGGGGGCGTACGAGCAGTACTTC.